This record looks at one TCR beta chain sequence and its context. Its antigen remains unknown. This entry belongs to a study of T cells after yellow fever vaccination. Study-level background: The SMART-Seq v4 Ultra Low Input method served to prepare the low-cell-number fractions.

One entry per CDR3 protein, called by TCRdb with MiXCR from the 5' RACE reads. Among about 330,000 distinct CDR3 sequences listed, about 6.6% were seen once. Study conclusions and caveats: Reappearance after the booster was observed for most primary-vaccination clones (96% CD4, more than 70% CD8). Clonotype sharing between CD4 and CD8 compartments was small. Contamination of FACS-sorted repertoires by abundant clonotypes from the bulk population could occur.

The sequence was obtained from a man younger than 35 who received the YFV17D yellow fever vaccine. This sample comprised PBMCs, obtained around 45 days after the first yellow fever vaccination.

DNA for the CDR3: TGTGCTACAGTGCCGACGGGGCTGGGCTATGGCTACACCTTC. It translates to CATVPTGLGYGYTF. V is TRBV12-5 and J is TRBJ1-2; D perhaps matches TRBD1 (5 bases). The CDR3 sequence is 14 residues long. Germline V lookup: CDR1 LGHNT, CDR2 FRNRAP. V lost 10 bases and J lost 4, with 19 bases in between.